The 14 T cell receptor beta chains listed next were all sequenced from one sample in a study of cytomegalovirus exposure and HLA in healthy donors (dated by TCRdb to the late 2010s). Library method: the immunoSEQ multiplex PCR assay. For the multiplex PCR, a mixture combining 60 forward primers for TCR Vbeta segments and 13 reverse primers for TCR Jbeta segments was used. The source is immuneACCESS, and TCRdb retained only in-frame sequences with V and J called. Part of the clones is not carried over; for the studies checked, unresolved V genes explain less than half of this, and the remainder is unexplained. The sample records roughly 150,000 clones, roughly four fifths of which are singletons. Clones ranked in the top ten supply over 2% of the sample. Input material: PBMCs. The origin of the receptors is a man aged 25 to 40 in good health and CMV-seronegative.

The chain recombines TRBV30 with TRBJ1-2, with a weak D call TRBD1 (6 bases). The V and J ends lost 5 bases and 7 bases respectively, with 11 bases between them. This CDR3 has 11 amino acids. The germline V gene has CDR1 GTSNPN and CDR2 SVGIG (reference sequence). The CDR3 bases are TGTGCCTGGCGACAGGTGATTGGCTACACCTTC. It translates to CAWRQVIGYTF.

This chain connects TRBV2 to TRBJ2-7; 8 positions match TRBD2. The J segment lost 0 bases and the V segment lost 7 bases, leaving 8 bases of the junction unmatched. The germline V gene has CDR1 SNHLY and CDR2 FYNNEI. This CDR3 has 15 amino acids. CDR3 DNA: TGTGCCAGCAATTTGATAGCGGGGAGCTCCTACGAGCAGTACTTC. This sequence encodes CASNLIAGSSYEQYF.

The chain employs TRBV14 and TRBJ2-1, with unresolved D. Germline V lookup: CDR1 SGHDN, CDR2 FVKESK. This CDR3 has 15 amino acids. The V end was cut by 4 bases, the J end by 6 bases, with 16 bases between. The CDR3 spells CASSLSKRGFNEQFF. Written as DNA, the CDR3 is TGTGCCAGCAGCCTTTCGAAGCGAGGATTCAATGAGCAGTTCTTC. Looking up the rest from reference TRBV14 and TRBJ2-1 gives the full variable domain: EAGVTQFPSHSVIEKGQTVTLRCDPISGHDNLYWYRRVMGKEIKFLLHFVKESKQDESGMPNNRFLAERTGGTYSTLKVQPAELEDSGVYFCASSLSKRGFNEQFFGPGTRLTVL.

This chain links TRBV4-2 with TRBJ2-7; D is unclear. This CDR3 comprises 14 residues. Trimming left V 1 base short and J 3 bases short, with 10 bases between. In germline, CDR1 is LGHNA, CDR2 YNFKEQ. The CDR3 sequence is CASSQASTVYEQYF. CDR3 nucleotides: TGTGCCAGCAGCCAAGCCTCGACTGTCTACGAGCAGTACTTC.

The rearrangement uses TRBV28 and TRBJ1-1, with TRBD1 as a possible D gene (5 bases). Trimming took 3 bases from V and 4 from J, leaving 12 bases between them. CDR1 is MDHEN, CDR2 SYDVKM, per germline. This CDR3 contains 14 residues. CDR3 DNA: TGTGCCAGCAGTTTCCCGGCCGGGGGCACTGAAGCTTTCTTT. The encoded protein is CASSFPAGGTEAFF. Using reference TRBV28 and TRBJ1-1 for the parts outside the CDR3, the full variable domain is DVKVTQSSRYLVKRTGEKVFLECVQDMDHENMFWYRQDPGLGLRLIYFSYDVKMKEKGDIPEGYSVSREKKERFSLILESASTNQTSMYLCASSFPAGGTEAFFGQGTRLTVV.

J is TRBJ1-2 and V is TRBV7-9; perhaps TRBD1 as D (6 bases). In germline, CDR1 is SEHNR, CDR2 FQNEAQ (reference sequence). Trimming removed 1 base at V and 4 bases at J, with 13 bases between. The CDR3 consists of 15 residues. The CDR3 loop is CASSLGVAGAYGYTF. CDR3 sequence (DNA): TGTGCCAGCAGCTTAGGAGTCGCAGGGGCCTATGGCTACACCTTC.

Only a few counts were recorded for this clone. The V and J genes are TRBV2 and TRBJ2-5, with 7 bases matching TRBD1. Germline loops: CDR1 SNHLY, CDR2 FYNNEI. J gave up 5 bases and V 7 bases, and 7 bases lay outside the gene matches. The CDR3 sequence is 13 residues long. This CDR3 is CASTQQGTETQYF. In nucleotides, the CDR3 is TGTGCCAGCACCCAACAGGGGACGGAGACCCAGTACTTC.

By frequency in the sample, this clone is medium-sized. This chain links TRBV5-1 with TRBJ2-7; 7 bases match TRBD2. V was clipped by 3 bases and J by 4 bases; unmatched bases: 10. CDR3 length: 15 amino acids. Germline loops: CDR1 SGHRS, CDR2 YFSETQ. The DNA of the CDR3 is TGCGCCAGCAGCTCCCCTGGGGGAGGGATTTACGAGCAGTACTTC. Residues: CASSSPGGGIYEQYF.

This clone appeared a few times. The chain recombines TRBV7-3 with TRBJ2-1, with 8 positions matching TRBD2. The CDR3 is made up of 15 amino acids. Germline lookup yields CDR1 SGHTA and CDR2 FQGTGA. With V trimmed by 3 bases and J by 4 bases, 5 bases remained unmatched. CDR3 in amino acids: CASSFWTSSYNEQFF. CDR3 nucleotides: TGTGCCAGCAGCTTCTGGACTAGCTCATACAATGAGCAGTTCTTC. Drawing the rest from reference TRBV7-3 and TRBJ2-1, the complete variable domain is GAGVSQTPSNKVTEKGKYVELRCDPISGHTALYWYRQSLGQGPEFLIYFQGTGAADDSGLPNDRFFAVRPEGSVSTLKIQRTERGDSAVYLCASSFWTSSYNEQFFGPGTRLTVL.

The rearrangement joins TRBV28 to TRBJ2-7; TRBD2 is a possible D gene (6 bases). The CDR3 covers 14 residues. Looked up from germline, CDR1 is MDHEN and CDR2 is SYDVKM. V shed 6 bases and J shed 5 bases, with 17 bases lying between them. CDR3 protein: CASRGREVWNEQYF. The CDR3 nucleotides are TGTGCCAGCAGGGGCAGGGAGGTATGGAACGAGCAGTACTTC.

This rearrangement joins TRBV11-2 to TRBJ1-6; TRBD1 aligns across 7 bases. Germline CDR1 is SGHAT and CDR2 is FQNNGV. The CDR3 covers 17 residues. J was trimmed by 7 bases and V by 3 bases; bases with no gene match: 12. The chain's CDR3 is CASSFGSMGTANSPLHF. DNA of the CDR3: TGTGCCAGCAGCTTTGGGTCTATGGGGACAGCCAATTCACCCCTCCACTTT.

The chain couples TRBV7-3 to TRBJ2-2; TRBD2 aligns across 12 bases. Per the germline V gene, CDR1 is SGHTA and CDR2 is FQGTGA. V trimming: 3 bases; J trimming: 0 bases; junction bases outside the gene matches: 8. The CDR3 length is 19 residues. The CDR3 bases are TGTGCCAGCAGCTTCCCAGGACTAGCGGGACGGGCGAACACCGGGGAGCTGTTTTTT. Its translation is CASSFPGLAGRANTGELFF.

The rearrangement joins TRBV19 to TRBJ2-2; D not resolved. V dropped 4 bases and J dropped 6 bases, with 18 bases sitting between them. Germline V CDR1 and CDR2: LNHDA, SQIVND (reference sequence). This CDR3 has 16 residues. CDR3 protein: CASSSSAGVGAGELFF. The CDR3 DNA sequence: TGTGCCAGTAGTAGCTCGGCCGGAGTCGGTGCCGGGGAGCTGTTTTTT.

The chain uses TRBV29-1 and TRBJ2-7; 7 bases are shared with TRBD1. Germline-derived CDR1 and CDR2 are SQVTM and ANQGSEA. V was pared by 5 bases and J by 2 bases, with 3 bases of the junction left unmatched. The CDR3 runs 12 residues. CDR3 coding DNA: TGCAGCGTTCGACAGGGTCCCTACGAGCAGTACTTC. Translating it yields CSVRQGPYEQYF.